The next 7 T cell receptor beta chains were all read from a single sample in a study of Graves' ophthalmopathy and Graves' hyperthyroidism. The authors amplified TCR beta CDR3 regions, and they did so from RNA transcripts for repertoire sequencing. Amplification began with first-round RT-PCR using HTBI primers, then second-round multiplex PCR was performed. MiXCR was run by TCRdb on the multiplex PCR reads, yielding one entry per CDR3 protein. Of around 400,000 distinct CDR3 sequences in the sample, 18% are singletons; the top ten hold 1.6%. The source material was peripheral blood. The source of these receptors is a woman under 30 with Graves' ophthalmopathy.

This clonotype was seen ten or more times. The gene calls are TRBV4-2 and TRBJ1-2; 12 positions match TRBD1. V shed 0 bases and J 8 bases; nucleotides not matched to a gene: 10. CDR3 length: 17 amino acids. Germline assignment: CDR1 LGHNA and CDR2 YNFKEQ. The chain's CDR3 is CASSQDNRGQGARGYTF. CDR3 DNA sequence: TGTGCCAGCAGCCAAGATAATAGGGGACAGGGGGCGCGGGGCTACACCTTC.

This chain's CDR3 is CASSPGGGQGNQPQHF. CDR3 nucleotide sequence: TGTGCCAGCAGCCCCGGGGGGGGACAGGGGAATCAGCCCCAGCATTTT. V usage is TRBV9 and J usage is TRBJ1-5; 10 bases map to TRBD1. This CDR3 contains 16 residues. Germline assignment: CDR1 SGDLS and CDR2 YYNGEE. After removal of 4 bases from V and 4 bases from J, the junction contained 8 bases not matched to a gene.

This clonotype was counted at least ten times. The chain has TRBV6-1 and TRBJ2-5, with D possibly matching TRBD2 (5 bases). Trimming removed 0 bases from V and 4 bases from J, with 12 bases in between. CDR1 and CDR2 (germline): MNHNS, SASEGT. The CDR3 consists of 15 residues. For the CDR3, the DNA is TGTGCCAGCAGTGAAGCGGGGAGAACAGCAGAGACCCAGTACTTC. Its protein is CASSEAGRTAETQYF.

This clonotype was seen repeatedly, ten times or more. This rearrangement joins TRBV28 to TRBJ2-4; D not certain. Deletions cut 5 bases from V and 9 bases from J, with 17 bases between. This CDR3 is built from 14 residues. Germline V gene lookup returns CDR1 MDHEN and CDR2 SYDVKM. The CDR3 region is CASSPRVGRSIQYF. DNA of the CDR3: TGTGCCAGCAGTCCTCGCGTGGGAAGGAGCATTCAGTACTTC.

This clonotype appeared many times. The chain employs TRBV10-1 and TRBJ2-2; D possibly matches TRBD1 or TRBD2 (5 bases each). The CDR3 loop spans 17 amino acids. The V and J ends lost 4 bases and 6 bases respectively, with 21 bases between them. The germline gives CDR1 WNHNN, CDR2 SYGVQD (reference sequence). CDR3 sequence: CASSASGTLGWAGELFF. In DNA, the CDR3 is TGCGCCAGCAGTGCCTCGGGGACCCTCGGCTGGGCCGGGGAGCTGTTTTTT.

There are many counts of this clonotype. V gene TRBV6-5 combines with J gene TRBJ2-7, with D unclear. Germline V gives CDR1 MNHEY, CDR2 SVGAGI. The germline V and J ends were trimmed by 2 bases and 5 bases, with 4 bases remaining between them. The CDR3 extends over 11 amino acids. CDR3 sequence reads: CASSYRDEQYF. The CDR3 region has the DNA TGTGCCAGCAGTTACCGGGACGAGCAGTACTTC.

This clonotype was counted ten times or more. The chain couples TRBV12-3 or TRBV12-4 to TRBJ1-3; D gene uncertain. This CDR3 has 15 residues. The ends were cut back, 5 bases at V and 2 bases at J, with 13 bases in the middle. CDR3 region: CASSPREGPGNTIYF. CDR3 in DNA: TGTGCCAGCAGTCCCCGGGAAGGGCCTGGAAACACCATATATTTT.